This is a list of T cell receptor beta chains from one sample in a study of blood T cell repertoires in COVID-19. The table came from immunoSEQ multiplex PCR; TCRdb's copy has only in-frame clones and leaves some out. The sample has 360,000 or so clones, 75% to 90% seen once. Sequencing was carried out using PBMCs or T cells enriched from blood (not recorded which). These receptors were obtained from a woman aged 45-59 years who had recovered from COVID-19. CDR3s leave out the opening cysteine and the closing phenylalanine or tryptophan.

j_call: TRBJ2-2; v_call: TRBV5-1; cdr3_aa: ASSTSGRTGELF
j_call: TRBJ2-1; v_call: TRBV7-2; cdr3_aa: ASSLLPGLYNEQF
j_call: TRBJ1-2; v_call: TRBV27; cdr3_aa: ASSLTGTNYGYT
j_call: TRBJ1-1; v_call: TRBV19; cdr3_aa: ASSYDRRGETEAF
j_call: TRBJ1-2; v_call: TRBV18; cdr3_aa: ASSPRGKLNYGYT
j_call: TRBJ1-1; v_call: TRBV6-5; cdr3_aa: ASSYGGSQNTEAF
j_call: TRBJ1-3; v_call: TRBV11-3; cdr3_aa: ASSLDGGSGNTIY
j_call: TRBJ2-7; v_call: TRBV4-3; cdr3_aa: ASSRTTDYEQY
j_call: TRBJ1-5; v_call: TRBV30; cdr3_aa: ACATGLHSNQPQH
j_call: TRBJ1-1; v_call: TRBV6-1; cdr3_aa: ASSDLGVGPEAF
j_call: TRBJ2-7; v_call: TRBV30; cdr3_aa: AWSRGGAYEQY
j_call: TRBJ2-7; v_call: TRBV6-5; cdr3_aa: ASSYSQTSGEQY
j_call: TRBJ2-7; v_call: TRBV27; cdr3_aa: ASSFSCSGGSYEQY
j_call: TRBJ2-1; v_call: TRBV5-5; cdr3_aa: ASSLAGLAGDEQF
j_call: TRBJ2-2; v_call: TRBV11-2; cdr3_aa: ASSLGLAGELF
j_call: TRBJ2-3; v_call: TRBV18; cdr3_aa: ASSPIPGDTQY
j_call: TRBJ1-2; v_call: TRBV10-2; cdr3_aa: ASSAGTALSLTGHYGYT
j_call: TRBJ2-3; v_call: TRBV7-9; cdr3_aa: ASSGSGRTDTQY
j_call: TRBJ2-5; v_call: TRBV7-2; cdr3_aa: ASSSPTGGPETQY
j_call: TRBJ2-7; v_call: TRBV10-3; cdr3_aa: AIRPDSHEQY
j_call: TRBJ2-5; v_call: TRBV5-8; cdr3_aa: ASSLAGLETQY
j_call: TRBJ1-3; v_call: TRBV5-1; cdr3_aa: ASSLGDRVLSSGNTIY
j_call: TRBJ1-6; v_call: TRBV6-5; cdr3_aa: ASSYLGEPPSALH
j_call: TRBJ2-7; v_call: TRBV24-1; cdr3_aa: ATSDPRQGTNEQY
j_call: TRBJ1-5; v_call: TRBV28; cdr3_aa: ASRKFRGPGMGNQPQH
j_call: TRBJ1-2; v_call: TRBV5-6; cdr3_aa: ASSLGSGYT
j_call: TRBJ2-5; v_call: TRBV5-1; cdr3_aa: ASSLGQGARIETQY
j_call: TRBJ2-4; v_call: TRBV9; cdr3_aa: ASSGRVGADIQY
j_call: TRBJ1-1; v_call: TRBV11-3; cdr3_aa: ASSLFVRGSEAF
j_call: TRBJ1-4; v_call: TRBV5-1; cdr3_aa: ASRQQGTTNEKLF
j_call: TRBJ1-1; v_call: TRBV2; cdr3_aa: ASNPAGVTEAF
j_call: TRBJ2-3; v_call: TRBV19; cdr3_aa: ASNKRRDFSTDTQY
j_call: TRBJ1-2; v_call: TRBV10-3; cdr3_aa: AISEWTGLYGYT
j_call: TRBJ1-1; v_call: TRBV7-2; cdr3_aa: ASSRGRVGGTEAF
j_call: TRBJ2-2; v_call: TRBV30; cdr3_aa: AWSVRGGYTGELF
j_call: TRBJ1-1; v_call: TRBV6-2/TRBV6-3; cdr3_aa: ASSSLQRAF
j_call: TRBJ1-1; v_call: TRBV5-1; cdr3_aa: ASSVTVNTEAF
j_call: TRBJ2-3; v_call: TRBV13; cdr3_aa: ASSLPGPPDTQY
j_call: TRBJ1-2; v_call: TRBV7-8; cdr3_aa: ASRSGTDYGYT
j_call: TRBJ1-3; v_call: TRBV3-1/TRBV3-2; cdr3_aa: ASSQVRTPSGNTIY
j_call: TRBJ1-1; v_call: TRBV27; cdr3_aa: ASRVTAVNTEAF
j_call: TRBJ2-3; v_call: TRBV5-4; cdr3_aa: ASSLEMASTDTQY
j_call: TRBJ1-2; v_call: TRBV4-1; cdr3_aa: ASSQAGQVNYGYT
j_call: TRBJ1-3; v_call: TRBV3-1/TRBV3-2; cdr3_aa: ASSPRCGQWDTIY
j_call: TRBJ1-3; v_call: TRBV18; cdr3_aa: ASSPGLPPRSGNTIY
j_call: TRBJ2-1; v_call: TRBV7-8; cdr3_aa: ASSPPRSSYNEQF
j_call: TRBJ2-5; v_call: TRBV5-8; cdr3_aa: ASSLLGSGRETQY
j_call: TRBJ1-1; v_call: TRBV4-2; cdr3_aa: ASSQDLGAGGYTEAF
j_call: TRBJ2-5; v_call: TRBV9; cdr3_aa: ASSASTSGLETQY
j_call: TRBJ1-6; v_call: TRBV28; cdr3_aa: ASSSYSTGLLGSPLH
j_call: TRBJ2-7; v_call: TRBV4-1; cdr3_aa: ASSQNSDERIYEQY
j_call: TRBJ1-2; v_call: TRBV5-1; cdr3_aa: ASSSGNRGNHYGYT